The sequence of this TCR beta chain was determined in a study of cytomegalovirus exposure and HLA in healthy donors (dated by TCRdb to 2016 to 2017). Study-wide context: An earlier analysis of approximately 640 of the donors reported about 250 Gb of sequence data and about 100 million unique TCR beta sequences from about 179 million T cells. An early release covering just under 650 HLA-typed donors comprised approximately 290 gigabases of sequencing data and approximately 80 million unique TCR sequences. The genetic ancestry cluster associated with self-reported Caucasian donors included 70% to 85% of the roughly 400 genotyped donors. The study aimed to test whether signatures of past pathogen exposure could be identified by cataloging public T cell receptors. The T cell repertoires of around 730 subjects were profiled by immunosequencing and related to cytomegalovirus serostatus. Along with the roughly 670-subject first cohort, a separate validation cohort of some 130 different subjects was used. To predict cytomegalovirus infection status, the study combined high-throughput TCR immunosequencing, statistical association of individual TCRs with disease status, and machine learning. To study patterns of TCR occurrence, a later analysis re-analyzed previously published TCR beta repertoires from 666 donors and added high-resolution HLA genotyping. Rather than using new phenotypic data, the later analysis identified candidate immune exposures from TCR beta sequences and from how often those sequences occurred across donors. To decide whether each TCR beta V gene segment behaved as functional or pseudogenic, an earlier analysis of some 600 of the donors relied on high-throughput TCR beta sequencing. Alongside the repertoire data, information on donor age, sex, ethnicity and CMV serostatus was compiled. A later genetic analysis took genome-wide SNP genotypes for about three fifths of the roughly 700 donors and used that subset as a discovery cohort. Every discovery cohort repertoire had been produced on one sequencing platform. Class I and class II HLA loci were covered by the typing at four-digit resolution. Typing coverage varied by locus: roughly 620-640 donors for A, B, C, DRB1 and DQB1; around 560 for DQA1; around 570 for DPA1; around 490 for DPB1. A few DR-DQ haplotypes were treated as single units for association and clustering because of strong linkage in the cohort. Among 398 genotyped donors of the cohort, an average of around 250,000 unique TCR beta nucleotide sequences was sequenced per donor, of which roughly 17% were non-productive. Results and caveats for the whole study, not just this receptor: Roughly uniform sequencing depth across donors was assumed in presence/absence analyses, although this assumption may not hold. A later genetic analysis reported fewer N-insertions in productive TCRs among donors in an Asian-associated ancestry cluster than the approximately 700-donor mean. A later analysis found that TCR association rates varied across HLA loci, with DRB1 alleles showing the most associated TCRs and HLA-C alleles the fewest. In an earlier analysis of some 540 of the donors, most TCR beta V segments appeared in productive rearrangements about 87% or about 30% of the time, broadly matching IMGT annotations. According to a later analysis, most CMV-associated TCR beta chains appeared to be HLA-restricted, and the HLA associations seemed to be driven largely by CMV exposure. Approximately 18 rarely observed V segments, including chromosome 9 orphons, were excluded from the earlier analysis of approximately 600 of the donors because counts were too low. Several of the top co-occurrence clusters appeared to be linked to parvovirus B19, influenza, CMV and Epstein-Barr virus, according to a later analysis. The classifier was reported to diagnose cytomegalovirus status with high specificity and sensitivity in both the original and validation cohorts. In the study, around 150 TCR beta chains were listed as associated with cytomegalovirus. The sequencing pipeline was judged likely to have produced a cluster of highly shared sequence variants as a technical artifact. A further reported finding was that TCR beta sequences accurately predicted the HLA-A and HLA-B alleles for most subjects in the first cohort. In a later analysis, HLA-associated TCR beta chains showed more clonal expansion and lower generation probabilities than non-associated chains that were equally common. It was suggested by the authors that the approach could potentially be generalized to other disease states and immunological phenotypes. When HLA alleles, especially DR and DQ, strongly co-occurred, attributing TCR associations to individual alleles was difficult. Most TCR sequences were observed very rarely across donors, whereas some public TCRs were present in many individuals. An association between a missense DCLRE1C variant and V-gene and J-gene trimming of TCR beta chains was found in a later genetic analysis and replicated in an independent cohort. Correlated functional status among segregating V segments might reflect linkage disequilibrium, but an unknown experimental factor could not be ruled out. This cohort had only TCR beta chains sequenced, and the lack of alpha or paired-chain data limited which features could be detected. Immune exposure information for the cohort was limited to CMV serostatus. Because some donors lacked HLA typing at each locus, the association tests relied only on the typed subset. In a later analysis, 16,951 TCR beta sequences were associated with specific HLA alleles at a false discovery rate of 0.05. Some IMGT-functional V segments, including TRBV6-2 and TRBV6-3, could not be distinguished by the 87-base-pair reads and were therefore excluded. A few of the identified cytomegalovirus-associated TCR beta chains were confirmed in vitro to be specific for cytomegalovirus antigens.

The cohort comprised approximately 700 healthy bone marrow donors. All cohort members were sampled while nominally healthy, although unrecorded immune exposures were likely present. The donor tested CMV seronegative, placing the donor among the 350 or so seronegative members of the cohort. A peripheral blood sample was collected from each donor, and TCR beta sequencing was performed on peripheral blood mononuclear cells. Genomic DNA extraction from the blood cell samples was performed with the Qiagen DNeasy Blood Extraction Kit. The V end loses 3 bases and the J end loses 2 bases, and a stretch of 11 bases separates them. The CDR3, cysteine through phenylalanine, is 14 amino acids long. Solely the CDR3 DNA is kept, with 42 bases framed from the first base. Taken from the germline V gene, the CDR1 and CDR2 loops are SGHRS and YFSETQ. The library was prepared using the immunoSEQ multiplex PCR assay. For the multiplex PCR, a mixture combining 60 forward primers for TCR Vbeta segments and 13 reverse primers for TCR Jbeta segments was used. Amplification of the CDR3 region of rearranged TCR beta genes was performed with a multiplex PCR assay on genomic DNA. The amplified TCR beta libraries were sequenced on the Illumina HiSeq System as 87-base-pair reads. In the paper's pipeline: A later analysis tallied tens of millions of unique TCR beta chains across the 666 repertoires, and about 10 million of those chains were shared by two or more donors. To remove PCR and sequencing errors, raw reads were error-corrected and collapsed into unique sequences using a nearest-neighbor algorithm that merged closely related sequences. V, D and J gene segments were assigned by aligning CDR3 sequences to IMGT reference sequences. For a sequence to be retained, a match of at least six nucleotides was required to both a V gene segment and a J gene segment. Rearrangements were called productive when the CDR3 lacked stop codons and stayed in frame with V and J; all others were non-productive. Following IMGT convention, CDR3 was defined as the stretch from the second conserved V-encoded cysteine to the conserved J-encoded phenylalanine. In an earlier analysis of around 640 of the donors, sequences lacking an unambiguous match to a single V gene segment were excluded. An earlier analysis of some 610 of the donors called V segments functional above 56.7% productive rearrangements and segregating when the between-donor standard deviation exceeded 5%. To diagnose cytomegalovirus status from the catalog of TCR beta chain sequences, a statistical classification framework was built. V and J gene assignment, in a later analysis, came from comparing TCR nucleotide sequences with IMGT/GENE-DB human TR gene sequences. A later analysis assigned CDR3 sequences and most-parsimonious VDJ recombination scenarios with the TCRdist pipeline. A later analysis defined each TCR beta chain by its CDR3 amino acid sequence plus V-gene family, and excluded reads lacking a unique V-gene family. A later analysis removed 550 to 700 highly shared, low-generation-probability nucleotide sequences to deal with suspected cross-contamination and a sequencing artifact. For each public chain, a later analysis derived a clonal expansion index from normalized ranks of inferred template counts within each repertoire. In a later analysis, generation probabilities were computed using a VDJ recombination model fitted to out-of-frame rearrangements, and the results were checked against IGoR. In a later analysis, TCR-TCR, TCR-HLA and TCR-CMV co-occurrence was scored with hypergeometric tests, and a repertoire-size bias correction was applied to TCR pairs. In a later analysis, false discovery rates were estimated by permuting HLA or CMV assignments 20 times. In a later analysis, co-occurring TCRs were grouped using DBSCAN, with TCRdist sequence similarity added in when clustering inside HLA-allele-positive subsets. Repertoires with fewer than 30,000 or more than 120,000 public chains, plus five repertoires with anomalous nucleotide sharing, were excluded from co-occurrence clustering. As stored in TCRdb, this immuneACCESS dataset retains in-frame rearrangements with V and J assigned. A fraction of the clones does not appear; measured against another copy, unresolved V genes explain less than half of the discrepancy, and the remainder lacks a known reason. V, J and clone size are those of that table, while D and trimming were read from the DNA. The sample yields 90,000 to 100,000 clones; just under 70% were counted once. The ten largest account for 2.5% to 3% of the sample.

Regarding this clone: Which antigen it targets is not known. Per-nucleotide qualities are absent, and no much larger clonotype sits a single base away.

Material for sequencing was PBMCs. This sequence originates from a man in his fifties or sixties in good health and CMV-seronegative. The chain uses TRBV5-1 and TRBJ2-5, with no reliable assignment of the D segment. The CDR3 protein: CASSWSAPQETQYF. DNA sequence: TGCGCCAGCAGCTGGAGCGCGCCACAAGAGACCCAGTACTTC.